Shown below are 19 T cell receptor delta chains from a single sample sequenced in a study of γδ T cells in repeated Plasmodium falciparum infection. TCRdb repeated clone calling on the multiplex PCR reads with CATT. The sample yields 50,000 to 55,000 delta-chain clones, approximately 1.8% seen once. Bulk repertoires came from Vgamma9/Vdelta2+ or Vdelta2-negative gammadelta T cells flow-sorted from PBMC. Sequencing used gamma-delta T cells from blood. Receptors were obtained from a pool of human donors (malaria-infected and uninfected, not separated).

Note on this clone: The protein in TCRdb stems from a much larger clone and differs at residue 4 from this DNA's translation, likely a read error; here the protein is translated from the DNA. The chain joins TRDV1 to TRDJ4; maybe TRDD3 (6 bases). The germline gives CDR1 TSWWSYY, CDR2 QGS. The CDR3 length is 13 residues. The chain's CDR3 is CALKSRYARPLIF. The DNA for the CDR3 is TGTGCCCTTAAGTCGCGATACGCCAGACCCCTGATCTTT.

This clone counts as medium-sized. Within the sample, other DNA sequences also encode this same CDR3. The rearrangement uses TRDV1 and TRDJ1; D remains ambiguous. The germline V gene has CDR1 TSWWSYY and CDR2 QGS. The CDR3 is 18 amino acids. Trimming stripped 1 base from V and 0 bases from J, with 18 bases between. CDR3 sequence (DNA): TGTGCTCTTGGGGAACGACGGTCGAACCGGGCTTACACCGATAAACTCATCTTT. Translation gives CALGERRSNRAYTDKLIF.

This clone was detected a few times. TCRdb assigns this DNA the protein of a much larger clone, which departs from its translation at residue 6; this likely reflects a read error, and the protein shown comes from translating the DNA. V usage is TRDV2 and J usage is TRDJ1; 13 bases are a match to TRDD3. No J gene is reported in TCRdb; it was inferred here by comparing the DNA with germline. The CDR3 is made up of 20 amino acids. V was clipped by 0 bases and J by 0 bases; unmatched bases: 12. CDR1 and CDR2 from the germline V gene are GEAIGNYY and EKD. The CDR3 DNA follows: TGTGCCTGTGACACCCACCAACTGGGGGATACGGATTCGTACACCGATAAACTCATCTTT. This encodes CACDTHQLGDTDSYTDKLIF.

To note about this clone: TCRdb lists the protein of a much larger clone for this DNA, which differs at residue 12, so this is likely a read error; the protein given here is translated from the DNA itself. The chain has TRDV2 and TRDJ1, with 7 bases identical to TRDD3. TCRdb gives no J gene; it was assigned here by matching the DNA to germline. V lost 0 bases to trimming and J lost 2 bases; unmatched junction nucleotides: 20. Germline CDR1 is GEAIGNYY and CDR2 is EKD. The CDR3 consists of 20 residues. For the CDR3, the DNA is TGTGCCTGTGACACCGTAATGGGGTCGAGGAGAACGGGGGATACCGATAAACTCATCTTT. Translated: CACDTVMGSRRTGDTDKLIF.

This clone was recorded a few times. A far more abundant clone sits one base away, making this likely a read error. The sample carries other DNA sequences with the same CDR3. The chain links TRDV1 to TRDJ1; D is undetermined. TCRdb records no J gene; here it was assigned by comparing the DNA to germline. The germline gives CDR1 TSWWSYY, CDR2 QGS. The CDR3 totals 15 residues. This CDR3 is CALGEILGYTDKLIF. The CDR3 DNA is TGTGCTCTTGGGGAAATCTTAGGGTACACCGACAAACTCATCTTT.

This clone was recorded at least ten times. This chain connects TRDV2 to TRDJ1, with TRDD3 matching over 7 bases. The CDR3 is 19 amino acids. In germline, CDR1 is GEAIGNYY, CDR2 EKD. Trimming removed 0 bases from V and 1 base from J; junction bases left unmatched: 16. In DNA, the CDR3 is TGTGCCTGTGACACCCTGGGGGGGGGGAACGGGCGTCGCACCGATAAACTCATCTTT. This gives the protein CACDTLGGGNGRRTDKLIF.

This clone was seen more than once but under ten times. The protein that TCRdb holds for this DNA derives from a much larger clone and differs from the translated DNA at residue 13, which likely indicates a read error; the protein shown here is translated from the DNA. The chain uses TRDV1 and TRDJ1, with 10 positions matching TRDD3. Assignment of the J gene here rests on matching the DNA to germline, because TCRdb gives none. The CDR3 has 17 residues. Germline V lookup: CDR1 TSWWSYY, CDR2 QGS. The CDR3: CALGEEYWGISTEKLIF. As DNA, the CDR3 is TGTGCTCTTGGGGAAGAGTACTGGGGGATTTCCACCGAGAAACTCATCTTT.

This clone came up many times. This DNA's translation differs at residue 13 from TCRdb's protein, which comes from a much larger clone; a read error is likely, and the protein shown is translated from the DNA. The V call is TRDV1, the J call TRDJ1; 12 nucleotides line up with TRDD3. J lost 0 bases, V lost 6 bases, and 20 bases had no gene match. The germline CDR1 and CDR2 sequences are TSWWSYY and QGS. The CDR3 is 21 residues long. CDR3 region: CALGVARGWGIRVLYTDKLIF. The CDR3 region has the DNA TGTGCTCTTGGAGTTGCCAGAGGCTGGGGGATACGAGTCCTATACACCGATAAACTCATCTTT.

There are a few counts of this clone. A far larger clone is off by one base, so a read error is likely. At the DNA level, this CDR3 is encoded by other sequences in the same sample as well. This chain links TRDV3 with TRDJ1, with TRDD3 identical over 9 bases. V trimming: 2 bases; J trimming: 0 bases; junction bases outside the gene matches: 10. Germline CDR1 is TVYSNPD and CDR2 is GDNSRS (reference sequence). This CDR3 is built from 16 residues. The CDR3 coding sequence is TGTGCCTTTCCCTCGGGGGATACAACAAACACCGATAAACTCATCTTT. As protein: CAFPSGDTTNTDKLIF.

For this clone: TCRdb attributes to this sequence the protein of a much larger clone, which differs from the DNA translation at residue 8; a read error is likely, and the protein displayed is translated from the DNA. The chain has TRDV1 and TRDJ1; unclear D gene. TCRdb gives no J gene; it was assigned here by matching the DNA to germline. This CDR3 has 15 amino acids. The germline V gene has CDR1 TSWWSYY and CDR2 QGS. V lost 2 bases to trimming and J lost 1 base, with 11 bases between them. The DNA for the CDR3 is TGTGCTCTTGGGGAAAAGATTGGGAGCACCGATAAACTCATCTTT. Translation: CALGEKIGSTDKLIF.

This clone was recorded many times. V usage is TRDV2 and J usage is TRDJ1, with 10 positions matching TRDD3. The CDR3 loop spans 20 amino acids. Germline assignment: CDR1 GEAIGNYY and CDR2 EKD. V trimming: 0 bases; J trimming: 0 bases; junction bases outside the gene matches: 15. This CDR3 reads CACDTVMGGIRESYTDKLIF. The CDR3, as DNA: TGTGCCTGTGACACCGTGATGGGGGGGATACGAGAGTCGTACACCGATAAACTCATCTTT.

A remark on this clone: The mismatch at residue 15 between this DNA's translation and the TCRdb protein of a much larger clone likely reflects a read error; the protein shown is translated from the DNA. The CDR3 DNA follows: TGTGCTCTTGGGGATCTTACTGGGGGATTAAATAGGCAGAACAAAGGTAAACTCATCTTT. Its translation: CALGDLTGGLNRQNKGKLIF. J is TRDJ1 and V is TRDV1; 10 positions match TRDD3. The V segment lost 3 bases and the J segment 7 bases; nucleotides outside the gene matches: 23. The germline CDR1 and CDR2 sequences are TSWWSYY and QGS. CDR3 length: 20 residues.

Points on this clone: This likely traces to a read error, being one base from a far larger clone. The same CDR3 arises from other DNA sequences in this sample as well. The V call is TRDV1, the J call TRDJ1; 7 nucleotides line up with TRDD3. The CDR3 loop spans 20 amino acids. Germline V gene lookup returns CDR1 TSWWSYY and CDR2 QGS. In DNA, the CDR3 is TGTGCTCTTGGGGAATCGGCCTACCTTATACTGGGGATCTACACCGATAAACTAATCTTT. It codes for CALGESAYLILGIYTDKLIF.

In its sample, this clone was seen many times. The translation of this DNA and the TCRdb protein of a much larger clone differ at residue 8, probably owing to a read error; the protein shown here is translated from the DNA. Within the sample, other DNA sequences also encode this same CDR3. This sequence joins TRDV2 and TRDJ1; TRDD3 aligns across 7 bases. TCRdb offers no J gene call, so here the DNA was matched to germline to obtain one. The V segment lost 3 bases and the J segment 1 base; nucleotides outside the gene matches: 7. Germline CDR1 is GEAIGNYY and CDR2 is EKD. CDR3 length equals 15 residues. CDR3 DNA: TGTGCCTGTGACCCCCTGGGGGGTAGCACCGATAAACTCATCTTT. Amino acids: CACDPLGGSTDKLIF.

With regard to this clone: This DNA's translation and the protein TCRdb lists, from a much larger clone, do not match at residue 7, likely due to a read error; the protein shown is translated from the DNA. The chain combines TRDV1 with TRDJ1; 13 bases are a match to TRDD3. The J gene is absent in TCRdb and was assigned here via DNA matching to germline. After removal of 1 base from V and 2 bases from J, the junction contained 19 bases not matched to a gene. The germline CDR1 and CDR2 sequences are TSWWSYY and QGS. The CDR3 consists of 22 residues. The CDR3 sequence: CALGEPLGFILGDTVRTDKLIF. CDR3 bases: TGTGCTCTTGGGGAACCCCTGGGATTCATACTGGGGGATACGGTTCGTACCGATAAACTCATCTTT.

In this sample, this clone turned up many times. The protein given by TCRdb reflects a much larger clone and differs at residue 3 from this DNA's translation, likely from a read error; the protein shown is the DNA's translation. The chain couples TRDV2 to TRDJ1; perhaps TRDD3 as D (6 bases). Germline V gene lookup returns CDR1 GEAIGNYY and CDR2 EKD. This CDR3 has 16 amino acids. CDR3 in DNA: TGTGCCCGTGACACGGGGATTTATAGGATCACCGATAAACTCATCTTT. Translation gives CARDTGIYRITDKLIF.

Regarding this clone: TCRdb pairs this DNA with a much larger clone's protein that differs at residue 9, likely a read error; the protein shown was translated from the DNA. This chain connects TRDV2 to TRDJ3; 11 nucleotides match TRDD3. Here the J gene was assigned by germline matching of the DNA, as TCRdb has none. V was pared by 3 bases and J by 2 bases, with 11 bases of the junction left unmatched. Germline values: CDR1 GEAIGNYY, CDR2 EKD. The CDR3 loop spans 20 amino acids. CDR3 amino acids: CACDFRAGGYSPWDTRQMFF. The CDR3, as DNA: TGTGCCTGTGACTTCCGTGCTGGGGGATACTCCCCCTGGGACACCCGACAGATGTTTTTC.

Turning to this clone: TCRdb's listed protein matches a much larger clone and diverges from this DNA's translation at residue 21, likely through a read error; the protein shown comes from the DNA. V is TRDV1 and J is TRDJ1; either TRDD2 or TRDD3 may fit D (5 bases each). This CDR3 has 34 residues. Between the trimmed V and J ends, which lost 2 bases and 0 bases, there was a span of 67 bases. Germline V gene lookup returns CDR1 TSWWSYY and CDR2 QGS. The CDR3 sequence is CALGEVHPSYTSTGTLRSPDALAYWKPYTDKLIF. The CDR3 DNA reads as TGTGCTCTTGGGGAAGTTCACCCATCCTATACGTCAACGGGGACTTTGAGATCCCCCGACGCCCTTGCGTACTGGAAACCTTACACCGATAAACTCATCTTT.

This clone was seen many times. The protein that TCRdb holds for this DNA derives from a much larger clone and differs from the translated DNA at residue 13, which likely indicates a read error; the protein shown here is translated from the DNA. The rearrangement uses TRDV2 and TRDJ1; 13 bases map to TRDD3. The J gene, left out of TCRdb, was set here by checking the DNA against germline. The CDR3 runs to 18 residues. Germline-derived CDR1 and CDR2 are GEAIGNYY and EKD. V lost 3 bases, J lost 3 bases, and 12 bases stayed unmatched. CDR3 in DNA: TGTGCCTGTGACGTACTGGGGGATACGCGGTCAGGCGCCGATAAACTCATCTTT. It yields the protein CACDVLGDTRSGADKLIF.